The source of this TCR beta chain is a study of siplizumab effects on memory and regulatory T cells. Per individual sample, 80,000 to 100,000 TCR templates were assayed. Using immunoSEQ multiplex PCR, the repertoire was profiled, and TCRdb retains in-frame clones only, with some absent. This sample yields just over 50,000 clones, of which 95% to 98% are seen a single time; 0.64% belongs to the top ten. Germline CDR1 reads SGHTA; CDR2 reads FQGTGA. The CDR3 sequence is 14 residues long. V lost 4 bases to trimming and J lost 2 bases, with 9 bases between them. Input material: naive CD4+ T cells sorted from blood. V usage is TRBV7-3 and J usage is TRBJ2-1, with D possibly matching TRBD1 (6 bases). This sequence was found in a human donor in good health. CDR3 in DNA: TGTGCCAGCAGCTCCGGGACACCCTACAATGAGCAGTTCTTC. Its translation is CASSSGTPYNEQFF.